These 2 T cell receptor beta chains originate from one sample sequenced in a study of T cells expressing NK-cell markers. Using the 5' RACE reads, TCRdb records one entry per CDR3 protein without DNA. This sample's table reports 300,000 to 500,000 distinct CDR3 sequences. The sequencing input was blood T cells: a sorted CD56 or NKG2C T cell subset, CD4+ or CD8+ T cells, or bulk PBMC T cells (not recorded which). Receptors originate from a woman aged 50 to 65 in good health.

J is TRBJ1-1 and V is TRBV14; the D call of TRBD1 rests on TCRdb alone, since no DNA is present to check it. Germline V gene sequence: CDR1 SGHDN, CDR2 FVKESK. The CDR3 totals 17 residues. CDR3 protein: CASSHTNPRGRNTEAFF.

This chain links TRBV29-1 with TRBJ1-2; the D gene TCRdb calls, TRBD1, cannot be checked with no DNA. The CDR3 has 12 residues. Germline V gives CDR1 SQVTM, CDR2 ANQGSEA. The CDR3 sequence: CSVGGAGKGYTF.